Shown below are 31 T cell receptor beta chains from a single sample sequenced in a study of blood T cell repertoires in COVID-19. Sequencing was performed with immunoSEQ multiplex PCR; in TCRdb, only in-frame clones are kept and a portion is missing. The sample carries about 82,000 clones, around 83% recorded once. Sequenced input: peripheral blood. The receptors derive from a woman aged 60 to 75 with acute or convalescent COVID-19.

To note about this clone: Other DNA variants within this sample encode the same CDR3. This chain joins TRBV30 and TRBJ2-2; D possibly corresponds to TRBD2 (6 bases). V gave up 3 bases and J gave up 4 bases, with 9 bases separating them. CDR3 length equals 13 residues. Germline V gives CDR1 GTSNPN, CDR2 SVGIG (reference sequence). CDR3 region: CAWRRGTTGELFF. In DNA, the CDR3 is TGTGCCTGGAGGCGGGGAACCACCGGGGAGCTGTTTTTT.

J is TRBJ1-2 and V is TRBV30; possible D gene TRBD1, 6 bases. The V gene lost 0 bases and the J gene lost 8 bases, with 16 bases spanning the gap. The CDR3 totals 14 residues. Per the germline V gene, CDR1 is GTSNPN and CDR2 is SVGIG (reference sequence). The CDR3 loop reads CAWSVLSGQGGYTF. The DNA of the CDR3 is TGTGCCTGGAGTGTATTATCCGGGCAGGGGGGCTACACCTTC.

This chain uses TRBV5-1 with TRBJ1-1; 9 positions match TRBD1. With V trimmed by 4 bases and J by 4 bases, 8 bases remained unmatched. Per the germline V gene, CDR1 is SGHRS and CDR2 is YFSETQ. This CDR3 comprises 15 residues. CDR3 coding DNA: TGCGCCAGCAGCCTCCCGGGACAGGGAATCACTGAAGCTTTCTTT. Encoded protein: CASSLPGQGITEAFF.

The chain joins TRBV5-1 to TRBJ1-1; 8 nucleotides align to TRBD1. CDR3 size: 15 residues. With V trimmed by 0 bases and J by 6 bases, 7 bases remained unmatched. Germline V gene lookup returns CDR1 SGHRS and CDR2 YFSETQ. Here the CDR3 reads CASSLEPGGNAEAFF. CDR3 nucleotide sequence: TGCGCCAGCAGCTTGGAACCAGGGGGCAACGCTGAAGCTTTCTTT.

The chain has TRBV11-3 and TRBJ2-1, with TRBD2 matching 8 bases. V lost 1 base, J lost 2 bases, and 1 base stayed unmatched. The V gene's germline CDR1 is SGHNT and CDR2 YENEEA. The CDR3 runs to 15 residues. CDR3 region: CASSLVAGTYNEQFF. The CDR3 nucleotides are TGTGCCAGCAGCTTAGTAGCGGGGACCTACAATGAGCAGTTCTTC.

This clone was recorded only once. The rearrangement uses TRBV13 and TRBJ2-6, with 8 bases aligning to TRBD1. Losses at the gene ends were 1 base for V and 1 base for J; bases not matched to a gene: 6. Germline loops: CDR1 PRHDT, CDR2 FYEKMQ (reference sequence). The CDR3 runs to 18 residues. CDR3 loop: CASSLEAGGASGANVLTF. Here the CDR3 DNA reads TGTGCCAGCAGCTTAGAGGCAGGGGGCGCGTCTGGGGCCAACGTCCTGACTTTC. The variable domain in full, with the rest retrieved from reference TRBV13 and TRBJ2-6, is AAGVIQSPRHLIKEKRETATLKCYPIPRHDTVYWYQQGPGQDPQFLISFYEKMQSDKGSIPDRFSAQQFSDYHSELNMSSLELGDSALYFCASSLEAGGASGANVLTFGAGSRLTVL.

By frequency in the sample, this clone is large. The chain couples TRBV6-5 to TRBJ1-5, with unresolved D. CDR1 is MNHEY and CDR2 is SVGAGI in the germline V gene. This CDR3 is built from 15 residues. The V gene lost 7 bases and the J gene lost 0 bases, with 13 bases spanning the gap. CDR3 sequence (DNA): TGTGCCAGCACCTTGCAGGCGAATAGCAATCAGCCCCAGCATTTT. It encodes CASTLQANSNQPQHF.

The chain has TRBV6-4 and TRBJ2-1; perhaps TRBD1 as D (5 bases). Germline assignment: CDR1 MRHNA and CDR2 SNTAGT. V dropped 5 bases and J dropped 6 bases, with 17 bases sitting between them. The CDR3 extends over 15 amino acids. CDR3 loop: CASSCPLTVSNEQFF. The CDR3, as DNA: TGTGCCAGCAGTTGCCCCCTGACAGTTAGCAATGAGCAGTTCTTC.

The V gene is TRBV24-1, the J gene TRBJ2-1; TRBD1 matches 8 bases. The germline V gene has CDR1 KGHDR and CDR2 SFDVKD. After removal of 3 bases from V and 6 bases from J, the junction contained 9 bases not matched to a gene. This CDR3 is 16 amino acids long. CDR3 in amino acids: CATSDTPGTGANEQFF. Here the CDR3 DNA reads TGTGCCACCAGTGATACGCCCGGGACAGGTGCCAATGAGCAGTTCTTC.

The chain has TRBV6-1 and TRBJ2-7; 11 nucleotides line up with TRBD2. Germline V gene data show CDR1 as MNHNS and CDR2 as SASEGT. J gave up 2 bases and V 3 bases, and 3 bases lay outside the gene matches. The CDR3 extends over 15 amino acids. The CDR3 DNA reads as TGTGCCAGCAGTGATAGACTAGCGGGGACCTACGAGCAGTACTTC. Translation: CASSDRLAGTYEQYF.

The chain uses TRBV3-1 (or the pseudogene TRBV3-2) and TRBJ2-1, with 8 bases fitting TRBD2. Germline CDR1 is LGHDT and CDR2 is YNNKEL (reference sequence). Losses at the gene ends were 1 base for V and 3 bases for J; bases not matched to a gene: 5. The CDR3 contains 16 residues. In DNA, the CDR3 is TGTGCCAGCAGCCAAGGGTTAGCGGGATTCTACAATGAGCAGTTCTTC. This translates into CASSQGLAGFYNEQFF.

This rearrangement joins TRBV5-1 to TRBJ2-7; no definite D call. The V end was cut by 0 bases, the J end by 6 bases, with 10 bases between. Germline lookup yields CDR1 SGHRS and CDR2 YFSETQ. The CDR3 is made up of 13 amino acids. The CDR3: CASSLASTGEQYF. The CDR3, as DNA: TGCGCCAGCAGCTTGGCGTCCACCGGCGAGCAGTACTTC.

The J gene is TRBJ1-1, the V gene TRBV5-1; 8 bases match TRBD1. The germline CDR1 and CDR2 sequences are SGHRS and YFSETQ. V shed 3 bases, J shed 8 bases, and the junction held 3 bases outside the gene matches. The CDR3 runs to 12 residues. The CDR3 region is CASSWRTGEAFF. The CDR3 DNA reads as TGCGCCAGCAGCTGGAGGACAGGGGAAGCTTTCTTT.

The CDR3 nucleotides are TGTGCCAGCAACCGGGACAGGAACTCACCCCTCCACTTT. Amino acid sequence: CASNRDRNSPLHF. The rearrangement joins TRBV2 to TRBJ1-6, with 8 nucleotides matching TRBD1. This CDR3 is built from 13 residues. Per the germline V gene, CDR1 is SNHLY and CDR2 is FYNNEI. Germline trimming cut 7 bases from V and 10 bases from J; bases unmatched to any gene: 6. Drawing the rest from reference TRBV2 and TRBJ1-6, the complete variable domain is EPEVTQTPSHQVTQMGQEVILRCVPISNHLYFYWYRQILGQKVEFLVSFYNNEISEKSEIFDDQFSVERPDGSNFTLKIRSTKLEDSAMYFCASNRDRNSPLHFGNGTRLTVT.

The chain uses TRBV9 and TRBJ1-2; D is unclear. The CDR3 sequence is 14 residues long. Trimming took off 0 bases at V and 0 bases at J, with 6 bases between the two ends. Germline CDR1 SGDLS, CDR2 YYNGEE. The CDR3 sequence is CASSVGTANYGYTF. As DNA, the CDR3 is TGTGCCAGCAGCGTAGGCACAGCTAACTATGGCTACACCTTC.

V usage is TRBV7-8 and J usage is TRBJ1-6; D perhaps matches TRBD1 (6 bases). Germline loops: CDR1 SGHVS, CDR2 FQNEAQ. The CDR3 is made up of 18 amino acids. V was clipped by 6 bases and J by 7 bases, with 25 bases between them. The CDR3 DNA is TGTGCCAGCAGTCGCCGGCTGGACCGGGGGGCCTCCAATTCACCCCTCCACTTT. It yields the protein CASSRRLDRGASNSPLHF.

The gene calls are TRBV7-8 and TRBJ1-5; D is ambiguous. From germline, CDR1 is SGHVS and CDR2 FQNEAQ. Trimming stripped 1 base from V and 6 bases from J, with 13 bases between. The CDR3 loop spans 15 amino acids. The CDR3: CASSLVSGLSQPQHF. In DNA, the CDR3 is TGTGCCAGCAGCTTAGTTTCAGGTTTGTCTCAGCCCCAGCATTTT.

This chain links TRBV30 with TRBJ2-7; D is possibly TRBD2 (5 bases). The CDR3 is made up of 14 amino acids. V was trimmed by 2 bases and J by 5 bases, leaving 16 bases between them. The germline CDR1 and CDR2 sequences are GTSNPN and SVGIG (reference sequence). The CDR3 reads CAWSPGLPGDEQYF. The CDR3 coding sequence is TGTGCCTGGAGTCCCGGACTTCCCGGAGACGAGCAGTACTTC.

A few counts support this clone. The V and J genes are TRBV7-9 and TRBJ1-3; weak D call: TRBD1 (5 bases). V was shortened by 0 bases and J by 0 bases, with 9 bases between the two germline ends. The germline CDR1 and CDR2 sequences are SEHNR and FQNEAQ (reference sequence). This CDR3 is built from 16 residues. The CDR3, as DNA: TGTGCCAGCAGCTTAGCGGGGGGTGTCTCTGGAAACACCATATATTTT. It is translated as CASSLAGGVSGNTIYF.

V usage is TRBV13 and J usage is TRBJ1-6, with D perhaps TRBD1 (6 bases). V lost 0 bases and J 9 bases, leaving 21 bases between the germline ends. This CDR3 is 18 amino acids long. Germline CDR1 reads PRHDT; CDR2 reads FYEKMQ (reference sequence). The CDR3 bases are TGTGCCAGCAGCTTAGGATTGAATGTGGGGGGGGCGGGTTCACCCCTCCACTTT. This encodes CASSLGLNVGGAGSPLHF.

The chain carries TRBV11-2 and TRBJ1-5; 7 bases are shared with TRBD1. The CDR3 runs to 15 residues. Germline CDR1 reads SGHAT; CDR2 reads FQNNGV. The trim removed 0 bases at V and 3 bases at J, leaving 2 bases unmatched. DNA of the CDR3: TGTGCCAGCAGCTTAGAAGGGGGCGTCAATCAGCCCCAGCATTTT. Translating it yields CASSLEGGVNQPQHF.

This chain's CDR3 is CASSALGMVTEAFF. CDR3 nucleotides: TGTGCCAGCAGCGCTCTAGGCATGGTCACTGAAGCTTTCTTT. This sequence joins TRBV11-2 and TRBJ1-1; D unclear. The CDR3 contains 14 residues. The V and J ends lost 5 bases and 4 bases respectively, with 14 bases between them. Germline CDR1 SGHAT, CDR2 FQNNGV.

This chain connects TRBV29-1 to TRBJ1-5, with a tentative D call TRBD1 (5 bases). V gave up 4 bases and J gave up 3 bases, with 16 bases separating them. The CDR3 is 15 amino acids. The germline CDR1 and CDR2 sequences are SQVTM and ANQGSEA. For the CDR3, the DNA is TGCAGCGTTGGGATGGGGGGGGAAGACAATCAGCCCCAGCATTTT. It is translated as CSVGMGGEDNQPQHF.

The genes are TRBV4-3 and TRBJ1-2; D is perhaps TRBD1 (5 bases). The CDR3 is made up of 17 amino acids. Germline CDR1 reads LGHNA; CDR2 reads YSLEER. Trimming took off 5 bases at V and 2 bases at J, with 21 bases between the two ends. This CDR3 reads CASSWTSSSIANYGYTF. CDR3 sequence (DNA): TGCGCCAGCAGCTGGACAAGTTCGTCTATAGCAAACTATGGCTACACCTTC.

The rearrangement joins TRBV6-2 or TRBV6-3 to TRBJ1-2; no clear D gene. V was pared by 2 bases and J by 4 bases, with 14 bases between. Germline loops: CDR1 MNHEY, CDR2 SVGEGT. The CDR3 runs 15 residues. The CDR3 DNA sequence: TGTGCCAGCAGTTACGGTAATCCGGGAACCTATGGCTACACCTTC. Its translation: CASSYGNPGTYGYTF.

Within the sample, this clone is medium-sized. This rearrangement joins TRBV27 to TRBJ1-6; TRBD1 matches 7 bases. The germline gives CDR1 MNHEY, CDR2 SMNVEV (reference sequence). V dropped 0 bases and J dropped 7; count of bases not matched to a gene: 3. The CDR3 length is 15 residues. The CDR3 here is CASSLSTGMNSPLHF. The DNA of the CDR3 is TGTGCCAGCAGTTTATCGACAGGGATGAATTCACCCCTCCACTTT.

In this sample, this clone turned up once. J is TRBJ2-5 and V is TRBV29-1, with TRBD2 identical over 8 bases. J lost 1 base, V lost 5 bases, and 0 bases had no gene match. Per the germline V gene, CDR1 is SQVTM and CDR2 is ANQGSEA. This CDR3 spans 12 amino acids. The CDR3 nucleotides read TGCAGCGTTAGCGGGAGCCAAGAGACCCAGTACTTC. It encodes CSVSGSQETQYF.

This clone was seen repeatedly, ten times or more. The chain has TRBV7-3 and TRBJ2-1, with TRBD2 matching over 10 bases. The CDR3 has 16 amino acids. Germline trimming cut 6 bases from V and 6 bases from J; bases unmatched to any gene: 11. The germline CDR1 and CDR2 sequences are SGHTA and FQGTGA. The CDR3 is CASRASLAGVFNEQFF. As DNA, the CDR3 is TGTGCCAGCAGGGCCTCCCTAGCGGGGGTGTTCAATGAGCAGTTCTTC.

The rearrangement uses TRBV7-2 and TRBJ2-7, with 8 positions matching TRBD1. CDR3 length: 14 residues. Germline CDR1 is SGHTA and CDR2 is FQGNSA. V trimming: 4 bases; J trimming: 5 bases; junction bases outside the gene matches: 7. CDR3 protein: CASSSRTGSHEQYF. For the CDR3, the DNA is TGTGCCAGCAGCTCCCGGACAGGGAGCCACGAGCAGTACTTC.

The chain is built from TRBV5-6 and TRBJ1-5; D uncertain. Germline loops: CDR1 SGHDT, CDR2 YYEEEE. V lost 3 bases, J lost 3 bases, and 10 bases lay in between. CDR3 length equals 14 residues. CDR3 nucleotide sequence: TGTGCCAGCAGCTCTTGGGCCCTCAATCAGCCCCAGCATTTT. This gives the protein CASSSWALNQPQHF. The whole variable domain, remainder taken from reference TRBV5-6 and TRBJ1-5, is DAGVTQSPTHLIKTRGQQVTLRCSPKSGHDTVSWYQQALGQGPQFIFQYYEEEERQRGNFPDRFSGHQFPNYSSELNVNALLLGDSALYLCASSSWALNQPQHFGDGTRLSIL.

Here the CDR3 DNA reads TGCGCCAGCAGTGTCAACCCAGGGCGTTCATTCTCCTACAATGAGCAGTTCTTC. It encodes CASSVNPGRSFSYNEQFF. J is TRBJ2-1 and V is TRBV23-1, with D possibly being TRBD1 (5 bases). TRBV23-1 is an ORF, with its function uncertain. V lost 5 bases to trimming and J lost 0 bases, with 20 bases between them. The CDR3 extends over 18 amino acids.